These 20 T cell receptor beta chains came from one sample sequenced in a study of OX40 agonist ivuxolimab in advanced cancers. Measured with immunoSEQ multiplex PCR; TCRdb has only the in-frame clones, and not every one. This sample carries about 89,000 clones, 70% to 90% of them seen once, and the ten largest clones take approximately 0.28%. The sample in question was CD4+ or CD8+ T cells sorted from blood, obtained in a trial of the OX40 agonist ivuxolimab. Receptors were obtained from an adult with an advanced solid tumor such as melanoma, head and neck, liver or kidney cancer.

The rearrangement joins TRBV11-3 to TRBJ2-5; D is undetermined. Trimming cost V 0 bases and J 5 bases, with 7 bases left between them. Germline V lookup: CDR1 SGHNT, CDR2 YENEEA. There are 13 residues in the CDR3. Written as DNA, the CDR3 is TGTGCCAGCAGCTTAGATAGTACGGAGACCCAGTACTTC. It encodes CASSLDSTETQYF.

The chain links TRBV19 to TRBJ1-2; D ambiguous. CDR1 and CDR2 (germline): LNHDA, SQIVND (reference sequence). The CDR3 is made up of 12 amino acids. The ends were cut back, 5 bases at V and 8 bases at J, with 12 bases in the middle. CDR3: CASSLGSGGYTF. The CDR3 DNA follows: TGTGCCAGTAGTCTGGGATCGGGAGGCTACACCTTC.

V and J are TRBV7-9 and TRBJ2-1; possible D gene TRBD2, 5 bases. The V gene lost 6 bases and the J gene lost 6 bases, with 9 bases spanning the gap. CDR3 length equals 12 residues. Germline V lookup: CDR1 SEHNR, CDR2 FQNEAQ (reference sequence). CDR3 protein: CASRDSGNEQFF. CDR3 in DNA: TGTGCCAGCAGGGACTCGGGCAATGAGCAGTTCTTC.

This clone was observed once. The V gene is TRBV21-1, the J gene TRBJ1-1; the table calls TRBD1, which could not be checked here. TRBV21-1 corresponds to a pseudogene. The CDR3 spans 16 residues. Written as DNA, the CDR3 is TGTGCCAGCAGCGATACCAGGGCTCTAATGAACACTGAAGCTTTCTTT. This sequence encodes CASSDTRALMNTEAFF.

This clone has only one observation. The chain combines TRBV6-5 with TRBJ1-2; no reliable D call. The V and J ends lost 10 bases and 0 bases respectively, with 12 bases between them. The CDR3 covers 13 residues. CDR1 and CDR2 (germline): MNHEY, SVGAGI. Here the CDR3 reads CATRALANYGYTF. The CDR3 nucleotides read TGTGCCACAAGGGCTCTAGCTAACTATGGCTACACCTTC.

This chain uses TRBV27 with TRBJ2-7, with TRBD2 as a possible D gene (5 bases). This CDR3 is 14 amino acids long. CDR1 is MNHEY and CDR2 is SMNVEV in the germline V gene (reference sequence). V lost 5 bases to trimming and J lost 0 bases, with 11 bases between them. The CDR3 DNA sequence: TGTGCCAGCAGTCCAAGGAGGAACTCCTACGAGCAGTACTTC. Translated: CASSPRRNSYEQYF.

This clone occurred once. Written as DNA, the CDR3 is TGCGCCAGCAGCTTGGGGACAGGGGGGAATTCACCCCTCCACTTT. Translating it yields CASSLGTGGNSPLHF. The V gene is TRBV5-1, the J gene TRBJ1-6; TRBD1 matches 10 bases. Trimming took 0 bases from V and 7 from J; bases not matched to a gene: 1. Germline values: CDR1 SGHRS, CDR2 YFSETQ. This CDR3 is built from 15 residues.

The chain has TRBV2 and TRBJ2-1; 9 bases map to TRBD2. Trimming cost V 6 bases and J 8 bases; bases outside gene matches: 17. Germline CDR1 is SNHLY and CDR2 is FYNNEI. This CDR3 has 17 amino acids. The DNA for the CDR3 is TGTGCCAGCAGACTACTTACCCATGGGCGGGGGGGCCATGAGCAGTTCTTC. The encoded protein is CASRLLTHGRGGHEQFF.

In nucleotides, the CDR3 is TGTGCCAGCAGCCAGGGGGCTAGCTATGGCTACACCTTC. Protein sequence: CASSQGASYGYTF. The chain links TRBV11-2 to TRBJ1-2; 8 bases agree with TRBD1. The V and J ends lost 5 bases and 4 bases, in that order; junction bases with no gene match: 3. Germline assignment: CDR1 SGHAT and CDR2 FQNNGV. This CDR3 contains 13 residues.

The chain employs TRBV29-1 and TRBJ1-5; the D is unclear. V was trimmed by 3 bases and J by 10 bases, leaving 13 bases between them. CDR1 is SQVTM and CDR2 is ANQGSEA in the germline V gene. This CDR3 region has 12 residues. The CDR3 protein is CSVDGESGPQHF. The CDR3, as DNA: TGCAGCGTTGATGGGGAGTCGGGCCCCCAGCATTTT.

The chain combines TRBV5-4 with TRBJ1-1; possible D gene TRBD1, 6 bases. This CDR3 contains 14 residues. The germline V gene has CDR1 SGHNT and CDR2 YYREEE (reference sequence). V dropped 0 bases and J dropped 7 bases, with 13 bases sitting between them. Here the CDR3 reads CASSLAAGAYEAFF. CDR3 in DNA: TGTGCCAGCAGCTTGGCCGCAGGGGCATATGAAGCTTTCTTT.

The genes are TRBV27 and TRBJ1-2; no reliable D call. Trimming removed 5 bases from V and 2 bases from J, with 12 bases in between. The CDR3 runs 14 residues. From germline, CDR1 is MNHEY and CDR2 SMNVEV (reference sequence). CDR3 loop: CASSRTIANYGYTF. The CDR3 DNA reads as TGTGCCAGCAGTAGGACGATTGCGAACTATGGCTACACCTTC.

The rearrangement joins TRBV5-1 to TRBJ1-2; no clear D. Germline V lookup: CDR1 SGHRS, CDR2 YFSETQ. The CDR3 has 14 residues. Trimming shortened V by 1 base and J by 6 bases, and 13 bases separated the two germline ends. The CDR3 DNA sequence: TGCGCCAGCAGCTTGCGCTCGAACAGTAATGGCTACACCTTC. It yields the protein CASSLRSNSNGYTF.

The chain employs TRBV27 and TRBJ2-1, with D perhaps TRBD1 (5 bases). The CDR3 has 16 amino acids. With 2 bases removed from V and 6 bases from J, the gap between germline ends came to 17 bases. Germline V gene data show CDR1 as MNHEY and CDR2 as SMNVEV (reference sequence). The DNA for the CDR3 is TGTGCCAGCAGTTTAGGGGCCTGGCAGAAAGGCAATGAGCAGTTCTTC. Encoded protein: CASSLGAWQKGNEQFF.

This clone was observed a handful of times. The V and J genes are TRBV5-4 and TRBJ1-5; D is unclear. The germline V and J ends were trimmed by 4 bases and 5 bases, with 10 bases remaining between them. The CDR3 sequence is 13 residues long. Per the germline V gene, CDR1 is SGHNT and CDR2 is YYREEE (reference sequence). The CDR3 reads CASSMDYDQPQHF. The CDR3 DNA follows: TGTGCCAGCAGCATGGACTACGATCAGCCCCAGCATTTT.

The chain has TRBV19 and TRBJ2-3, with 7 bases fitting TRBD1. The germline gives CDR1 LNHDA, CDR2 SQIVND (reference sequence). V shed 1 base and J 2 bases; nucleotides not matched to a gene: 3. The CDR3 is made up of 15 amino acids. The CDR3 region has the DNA TGTGCCAGTAGTATAGGACAGGGATACACAGATACGCAGTATTTT. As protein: CASSIGQGYTDTQYF.

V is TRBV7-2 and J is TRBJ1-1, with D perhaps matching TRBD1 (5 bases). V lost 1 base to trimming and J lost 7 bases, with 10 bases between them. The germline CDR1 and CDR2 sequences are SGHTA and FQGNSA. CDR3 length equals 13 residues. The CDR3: CASSLGGQGEAFF. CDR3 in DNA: TGTGCCAGCAGCTTAGGGGGTCAGGGTGAAGCTTTCTTT.

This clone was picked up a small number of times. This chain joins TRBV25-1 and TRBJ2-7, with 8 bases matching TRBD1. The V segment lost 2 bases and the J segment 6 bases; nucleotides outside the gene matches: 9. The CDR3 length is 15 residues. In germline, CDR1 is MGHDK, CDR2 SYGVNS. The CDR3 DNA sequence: TGTGCCAGCAGTGAAAAGGCCAGGGGGCGGGTCGAGCAGTACTTC. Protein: CASSEKARGRVEQYF.

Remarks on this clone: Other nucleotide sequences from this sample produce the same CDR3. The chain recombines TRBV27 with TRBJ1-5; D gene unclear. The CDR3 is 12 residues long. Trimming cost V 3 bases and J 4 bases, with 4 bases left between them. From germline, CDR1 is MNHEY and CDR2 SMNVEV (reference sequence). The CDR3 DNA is TGTGCCAGCAGTTTCGGGAATCAGCCCCAGCATTTT. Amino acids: CASSFGNQPQHF.

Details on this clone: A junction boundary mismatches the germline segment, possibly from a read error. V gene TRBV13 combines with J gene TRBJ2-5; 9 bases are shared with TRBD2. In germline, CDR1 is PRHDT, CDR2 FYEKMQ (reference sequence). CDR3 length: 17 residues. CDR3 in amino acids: CVSSLGLASGAWETQYF. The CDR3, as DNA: TGTGTCAGCAGCTTAGGCTTGGCTAGCGGGGCCTGGGAGACCCAGTACTTC.